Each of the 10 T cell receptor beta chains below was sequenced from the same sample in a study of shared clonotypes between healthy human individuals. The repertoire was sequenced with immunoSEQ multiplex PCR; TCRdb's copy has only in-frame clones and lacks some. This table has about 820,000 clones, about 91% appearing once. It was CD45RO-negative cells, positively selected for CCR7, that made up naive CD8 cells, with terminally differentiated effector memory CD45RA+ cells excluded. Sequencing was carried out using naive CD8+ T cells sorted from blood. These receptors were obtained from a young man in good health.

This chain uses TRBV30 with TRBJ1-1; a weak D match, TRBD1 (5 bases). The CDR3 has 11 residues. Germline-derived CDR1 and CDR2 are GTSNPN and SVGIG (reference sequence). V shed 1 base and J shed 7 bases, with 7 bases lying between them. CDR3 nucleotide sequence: TGTGCCTGGAGTGGACAGCTTGAAGCTTTCTTT. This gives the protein CAWSGQLEAFF.

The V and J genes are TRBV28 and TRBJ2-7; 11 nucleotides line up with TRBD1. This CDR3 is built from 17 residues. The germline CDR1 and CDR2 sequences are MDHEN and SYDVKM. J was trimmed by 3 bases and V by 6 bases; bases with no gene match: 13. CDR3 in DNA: TGTGCCAGCAGCCCCCTAGGACAGGGGGCCTCCCTCTACGAGCAGTACTTC. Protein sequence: CASSPLGQGASLYEQYF.

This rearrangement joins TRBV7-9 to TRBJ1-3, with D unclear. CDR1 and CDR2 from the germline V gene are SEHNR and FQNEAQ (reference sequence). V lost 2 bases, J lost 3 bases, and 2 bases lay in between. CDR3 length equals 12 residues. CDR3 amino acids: CASSLNGNTIYF. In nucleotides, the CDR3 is TGTGCCAGCAGCTTAAATGGAAACACCATATATTTT.

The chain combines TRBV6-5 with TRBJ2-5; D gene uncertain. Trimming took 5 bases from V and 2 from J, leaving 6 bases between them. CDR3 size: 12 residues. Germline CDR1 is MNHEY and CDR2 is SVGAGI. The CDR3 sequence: CASSPSQETQYF. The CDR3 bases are TGTGCCAGCAGTCCCAGTCAAGAGACCCAGTACTTC.

CDR3 loop: CASSLRRGESANEKLFF. CDR3 coding DNA: TGTGCCAGCAGCTTACGAAGGGGAGAATCAGCTAATGAAAAACTGTTTTTT. J is TRBJ1-4 and V is TRBV7-9, with a possible D match to TRBD1 (5 bases). Looked up from germline, CDR1 is SEHNR and CDR2 is FQNEAQ (reference sequence). The CDR3 spans 17 residues. V was shortened by 2 bases and J by 3 bases, with 16 bases between the two germline ends. The whole variable domain, remainder taken from reference TRBV7-9 and TRBJ1-4, is DTGVSQNPRHKITKRGQNVTFRCDPISEHNRLYWYRQTLGQGPEFLTYFQNEAQLEKSRLLSDRFSAERPKGSFSTLEIQRTEQGDSAMYLCASSLRRGESANEKLFFGSGTQLSVL.

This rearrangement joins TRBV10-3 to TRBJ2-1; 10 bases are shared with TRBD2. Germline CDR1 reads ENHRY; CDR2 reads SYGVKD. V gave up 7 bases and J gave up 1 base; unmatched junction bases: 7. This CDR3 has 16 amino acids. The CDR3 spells CAITPIAGGSYNEQFF. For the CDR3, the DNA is TGTGCCATCACCCCTATAGCGGGAGGTTCCTACAATGAGCAGTTCTTC.

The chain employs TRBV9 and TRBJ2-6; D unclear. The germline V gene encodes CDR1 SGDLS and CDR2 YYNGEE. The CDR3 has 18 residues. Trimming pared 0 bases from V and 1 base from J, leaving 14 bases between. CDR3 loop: CASSVGPVTTSGANVLTF. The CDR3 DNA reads TGTGCCAGCAGCGTAGGTCCAGTTACTACGTCTGGGGCCAACGTCCTGACTTTC.

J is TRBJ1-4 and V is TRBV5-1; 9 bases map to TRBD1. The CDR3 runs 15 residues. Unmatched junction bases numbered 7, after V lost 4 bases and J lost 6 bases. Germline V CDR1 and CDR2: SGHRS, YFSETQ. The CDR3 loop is CASSLNRDRDEKLFF. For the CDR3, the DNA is TGCGCCAGCAGCCTGAACAGGGACAGGGATGAAAAACTGTTTTTT.

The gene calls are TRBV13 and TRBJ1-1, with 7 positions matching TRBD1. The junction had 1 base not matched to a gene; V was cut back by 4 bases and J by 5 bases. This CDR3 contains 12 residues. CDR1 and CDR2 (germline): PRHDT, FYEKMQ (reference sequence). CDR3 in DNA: TGTGCCAGCAGCTACAGGGGAACTGAAGCTTTCTTT. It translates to CASSYRGTEAFF. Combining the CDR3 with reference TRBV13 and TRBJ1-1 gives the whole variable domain AAGVIQSPRHLIKEKRETATLKCYPIPRHDTVYWYQQGPGQDPQFLISFYEKMQSDKGSIPDRFSAQQFSDYHSELNMSSLELGDSALYFCASSYRGTEAFFGQGTRLTVV.

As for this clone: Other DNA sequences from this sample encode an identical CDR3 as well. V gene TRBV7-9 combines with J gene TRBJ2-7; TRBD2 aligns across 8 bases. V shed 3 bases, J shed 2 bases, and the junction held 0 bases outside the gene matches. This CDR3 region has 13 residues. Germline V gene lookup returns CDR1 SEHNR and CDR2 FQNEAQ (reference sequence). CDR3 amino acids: CASSFSGTYEQYF. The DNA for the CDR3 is TGTGCCAGCAGCTTTAGCGGGACCTACGAGCAGTACTTC.